This TCR beta chain was sequenced during a study of radiotherapy plus CTLA-4 blockade in lung cancer. For the study at large: With roughly a third of patients having disease control, objective responses were seen in less than 20%.

Patients with chemo-refractory metastatic non-small-cell lung cancer received focal radiation plus CTLA-4 blockade with ipilimumab. TCRdb keeps only in-frame clones here, not all; method: immunoSEQ multiplex PCR. The data show 86,000 or so clones, with 78% seen just once and 3.5% to 4.5% held by the top ten. On this clone itself: Its target is unknown.

CDR3 length: 13 residues. The germline gives CDR1 SGHNT, CDR2 YYREEE (reference sequence). V gave up 1 base and J gave up 7 bases, with 12 bases separating them. Study-level findings and limits: Interferon-beta and early blood T cell clone dynamics reportedly predicted response best. The study found tumor-derived TCR clones expanded in blood after radiotherapy plus ipilimumab.

This TCR came from a human donor with non-small cell lung cancer who had a partial response to radiotherapy plus ipilimumab. Some clones in this sample may be carry-over from other donors' samples. The sequencing used peripheral blood, collected from a patient treated with radiotherapy plus ipilimumab. This rearrangement joins TRBV5-4 to TRBJ2-7; D perhaps matches TRBD2 (5 bases). The CDR3 here is CASSLRQAGEQYF. CDR3 DNA sequence: TGTGCCAGCAGCTTGCGCCAGGCGGGTGAGCAGTACTTC. Full variable domain (rest looked up from reference TRBV5-4 and TRBJ2-7): ETGVTQSPTHLIKTRGQQVTLRCSSQSGHNTVSWYQQALGQGPQFIFQYYREEENGRGNFPPRFSGLQFPNYSSELNVNALELDDSALYLCASSLRQAGEQYFGPGTRLTVT.